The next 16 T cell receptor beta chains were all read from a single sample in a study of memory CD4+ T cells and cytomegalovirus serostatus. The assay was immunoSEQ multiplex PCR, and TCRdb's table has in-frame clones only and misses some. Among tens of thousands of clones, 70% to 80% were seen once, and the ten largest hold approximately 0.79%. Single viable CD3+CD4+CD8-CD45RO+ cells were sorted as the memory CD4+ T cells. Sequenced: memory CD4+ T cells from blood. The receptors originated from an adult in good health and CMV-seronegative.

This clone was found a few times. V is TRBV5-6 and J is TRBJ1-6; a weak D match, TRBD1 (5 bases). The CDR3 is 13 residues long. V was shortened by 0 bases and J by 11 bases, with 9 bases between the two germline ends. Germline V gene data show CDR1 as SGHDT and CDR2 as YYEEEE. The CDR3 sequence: CASSLEWGTPLHF. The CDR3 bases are TGTGCCAGCAGCTTGGAATGGGGGACACCCCTCCACTTT.

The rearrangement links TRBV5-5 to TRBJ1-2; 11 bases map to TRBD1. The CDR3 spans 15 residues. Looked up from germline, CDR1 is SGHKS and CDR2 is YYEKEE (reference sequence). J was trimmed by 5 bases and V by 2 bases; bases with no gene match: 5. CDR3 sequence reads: CASSLLGQGGYGYTF. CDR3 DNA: TGTGCCAGCAGCTTATTGGGACAGGGGGGTTATGGCTACACCTTC.

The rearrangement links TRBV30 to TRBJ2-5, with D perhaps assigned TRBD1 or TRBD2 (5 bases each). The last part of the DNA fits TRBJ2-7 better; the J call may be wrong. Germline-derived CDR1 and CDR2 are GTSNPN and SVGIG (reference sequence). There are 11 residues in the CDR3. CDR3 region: CAWMWGYEQYF. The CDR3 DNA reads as TGTGCCTGGATGTGGGGGTACGAGCAGTACTTC.

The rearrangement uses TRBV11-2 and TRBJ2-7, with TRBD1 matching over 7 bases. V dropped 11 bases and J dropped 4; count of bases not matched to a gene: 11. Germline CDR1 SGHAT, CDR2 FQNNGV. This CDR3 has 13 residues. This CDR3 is CASWDRRAYEQYF. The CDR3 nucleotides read TGTGCCTCATGGGACAGACGAGCTTACGAGCAGTACTTC.

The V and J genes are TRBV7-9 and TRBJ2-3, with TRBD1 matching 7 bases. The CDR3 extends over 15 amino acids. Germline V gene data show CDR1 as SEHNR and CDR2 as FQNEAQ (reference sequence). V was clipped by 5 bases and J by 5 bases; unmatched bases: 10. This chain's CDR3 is CASSKSLTGLDTQYF. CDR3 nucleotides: TGTGCCAGCAGCAAGAGCTTGACAGGGTTAGATACGCAGTATTTT.

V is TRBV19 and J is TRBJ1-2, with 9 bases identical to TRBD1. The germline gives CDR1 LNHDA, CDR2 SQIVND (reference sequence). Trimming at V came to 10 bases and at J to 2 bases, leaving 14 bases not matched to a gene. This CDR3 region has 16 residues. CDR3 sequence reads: CATSSWTGEGNYGYTF. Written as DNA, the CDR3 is TGTGCCACCTCCTCCTGGACAGGGGAGGGGAACTATGGCTACACCTTC. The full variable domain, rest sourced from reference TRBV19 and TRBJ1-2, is DGGITQSPKYLFRKEGQNVTLSCEQNLNHDAMYWYRQDPGQGLRLIYYSQIVNDFQKGDIAEGYSVSREKKESFPLTVTSAQKNPTAFYLCATSSWTGEGNYGYTFGSGTRLTVV.

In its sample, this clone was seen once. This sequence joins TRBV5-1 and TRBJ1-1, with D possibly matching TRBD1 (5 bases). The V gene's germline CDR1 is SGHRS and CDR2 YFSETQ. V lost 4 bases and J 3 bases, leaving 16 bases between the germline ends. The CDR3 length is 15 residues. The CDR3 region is CASSVRGLRDTEAFF. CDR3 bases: TGCGCCAGCAGCGTAAGGGGTTTACGGGACACTGAAGCTTTCTTT.

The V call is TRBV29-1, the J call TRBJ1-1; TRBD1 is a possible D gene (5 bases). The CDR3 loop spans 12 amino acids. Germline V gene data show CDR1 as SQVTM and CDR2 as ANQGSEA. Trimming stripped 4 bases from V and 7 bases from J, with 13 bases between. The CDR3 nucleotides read TGCAGCGTTGTGGGGGATTCTAGTGAAGCTTTCTTT. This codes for CSVVGDSSEAFF.

The CDR3 region is CASRGLAGAIDTQYF. The CDR3 bases are TGTGCCAGCAGGGGACTAGCGGGGGCTATAGATACGCAGTATTTT. V usage is TRBV6-6 and J usage is TRBJ2-3; 14 bases align to TRBD2. V trimming: 6 bases; J trimming: 5 bases; junction bases outside the gene matches: 4. The CDR3 is 15 residues long. Per germline, CDR1 MNHNY and CDR2 SVGAGI (reference sequence).

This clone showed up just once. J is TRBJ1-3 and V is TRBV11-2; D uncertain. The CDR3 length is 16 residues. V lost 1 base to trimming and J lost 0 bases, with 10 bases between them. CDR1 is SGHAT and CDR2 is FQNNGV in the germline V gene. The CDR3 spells CASSLGGRGSGNTIYF. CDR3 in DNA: TGTGCCAGCAGCTTAGGCGGAAGAGGCTCTGGAAACACCATATATTTT.

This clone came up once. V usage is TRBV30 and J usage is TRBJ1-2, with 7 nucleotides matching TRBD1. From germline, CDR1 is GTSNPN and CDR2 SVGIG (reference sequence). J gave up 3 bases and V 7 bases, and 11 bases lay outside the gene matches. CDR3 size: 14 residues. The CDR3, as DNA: TGTGCCTCCCGACTCAGGGGGGGAGACTATGGCTACACCTTC. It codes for CASRLRGGDYGYTF.

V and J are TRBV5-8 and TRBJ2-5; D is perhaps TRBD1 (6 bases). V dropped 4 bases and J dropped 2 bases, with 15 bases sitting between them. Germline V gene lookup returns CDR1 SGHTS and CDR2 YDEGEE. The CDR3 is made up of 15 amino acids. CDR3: CASSGNRVQQETQYF. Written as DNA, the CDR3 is TGTGCCAGCAGCGGTAACAGGGTCCAGCAAGAGACCCAGTACTTC.

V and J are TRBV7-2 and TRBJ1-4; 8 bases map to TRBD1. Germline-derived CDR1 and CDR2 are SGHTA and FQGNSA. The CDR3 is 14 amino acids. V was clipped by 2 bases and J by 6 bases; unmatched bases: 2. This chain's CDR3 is CASSLQGADEKLFF. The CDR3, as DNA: TGTGCCAGCAGCTTACAGGGGGCGGATGAAAAACTGTTTTTT.

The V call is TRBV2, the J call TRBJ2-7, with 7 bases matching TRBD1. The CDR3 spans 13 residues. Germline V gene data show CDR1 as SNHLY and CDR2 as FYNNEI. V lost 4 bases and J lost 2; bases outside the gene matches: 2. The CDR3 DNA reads TGTGCCAGCAGTGGGGGACAGACCTACGAGCAGTACTTC. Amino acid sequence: CASSGGQTYEQYF. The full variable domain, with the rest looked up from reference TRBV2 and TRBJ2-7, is EPEVTQTPSHQVTQMGQEVILRCVPISNHLYFYWYRQILGQKVEFLVSFYNNEISEKSEIFDDQFSVERPDGSNFTLKIRSTKLEDSAMYFCASSGGQTYEQYFGPGTRLTVT.

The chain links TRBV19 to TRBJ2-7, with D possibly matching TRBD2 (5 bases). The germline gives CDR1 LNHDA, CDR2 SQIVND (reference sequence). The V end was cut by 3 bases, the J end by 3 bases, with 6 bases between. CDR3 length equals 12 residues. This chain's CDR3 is CASSMGDYEQYF. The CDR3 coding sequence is TGTGCCAGTAGTATGGGAGACTACGAGCAGTACTTC.

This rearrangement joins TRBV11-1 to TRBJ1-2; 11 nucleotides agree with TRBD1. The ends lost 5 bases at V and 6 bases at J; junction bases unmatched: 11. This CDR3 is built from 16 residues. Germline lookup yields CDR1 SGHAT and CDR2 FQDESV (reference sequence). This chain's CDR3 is CASSPGTGGFLHGYTF. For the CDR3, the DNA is TGTGCCAGCAGCCCAGGGACAGGGGGATTTCTACATGGCTACACCTTC.